This T cell receptor beta chain was recovered during a study of T cells in Graves' hyperthyroidism and ophthalmopathy. Graves' hyperthyroidism was deemed stable absent ophthalmopathy progression within 18 months. Many counts were recorded for this clonotype. Its antigen remains unknown. Amplification yielded TCR beta CDR3 regions, with RNA transcripts as the source. TCR CDR3 underwent first-round RT-PCR with the HTBI primer set. Each CDR3 protein is one row after TCRdb ran MiXCR on the multiplex PCR reads. The sample lists 300,000 or so distinct CDR3 sequences; roughly 17% were seen once. Study conclusions and caveats: Most clonotypes expanded in the thyroid (above 0.001) were also present in blood.

CDR3 length: 15 amino acids. V trimming: 6 bases; J trimming: 4 bases; junction bases outside the gene matches: 11. This TCR derives from a man aged 30-40 years with Graves' hyperthyroidism. This chain uses TRBV12-3 or TRBV12-4 with TRBJ2-7, with 8 bases aligning to TRBD2. Sequences were obtained from blood. CDR3 bases: TGTGCCAGCAGCCCCCCGGGACCGGGAGGGTACGAGCAGTACTTC. Protein sequence: CASSPPGPGGYEQYF.